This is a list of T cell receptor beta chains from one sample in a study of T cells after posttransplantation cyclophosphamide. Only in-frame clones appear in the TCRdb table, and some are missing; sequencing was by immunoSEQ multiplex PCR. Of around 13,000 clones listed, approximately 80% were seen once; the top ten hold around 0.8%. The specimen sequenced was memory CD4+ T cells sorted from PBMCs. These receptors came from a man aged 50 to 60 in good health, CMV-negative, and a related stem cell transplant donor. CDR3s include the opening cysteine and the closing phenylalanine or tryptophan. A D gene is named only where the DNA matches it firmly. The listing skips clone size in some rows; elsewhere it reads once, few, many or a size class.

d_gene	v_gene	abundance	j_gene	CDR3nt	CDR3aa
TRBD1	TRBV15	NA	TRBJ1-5	TGTGCCACCAGCGTTGGACAGGGCGGTCAGCCCCAGCATTTT	CATSVGQGGQPQHF
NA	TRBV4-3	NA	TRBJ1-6	TGCGCCAGCAGCCAAGTTTGGGGACTGCCGAATTCACCCCTCCACTTT	CASSQVWGLPNSPLHF
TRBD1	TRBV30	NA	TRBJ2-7	TGTGCCTGGAGGCCCCCGGACAGGGGATACGAGCAGTACTTC	CAWRPPDRGYEQYF
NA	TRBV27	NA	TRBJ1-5	TGTGCCAGCAGTTTTACTTTCAATCAGCCCCAGCATTTT	CASSFTFNQPQHF
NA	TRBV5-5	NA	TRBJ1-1	TGTGCCAGCAGCTTGGCTTCCCACGAGGGAACTGAAGCTTTCTTT	CASSLASHEGTEAFF
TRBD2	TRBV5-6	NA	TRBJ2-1	TGTGCCAGCAGCACCCTAGCGGGGAGTCCTTACAATGAGCAGTTCTTC	CASSTLAGSPYNEQFF
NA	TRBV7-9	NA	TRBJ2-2	TGTGCCAGCACCTCAAGCGGGTTGAACACCGGGGAGCTGTTTTTT	CASTSSGLNTGELFF
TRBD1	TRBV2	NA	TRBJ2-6	TGTGCCAGCAGTGAGTTGGGACAGGGGGTATCTGGGGCCAACGTCCTGACTTTC	CASSELGQGVSGANVLTF
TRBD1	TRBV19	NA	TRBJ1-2	TGTGCCAGTTCTAGGGGGCGTAAGGACTATGGCTACACCTTC	CASSRGRKDYGYTF
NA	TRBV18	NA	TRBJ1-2	TGTGCCAGCTCACAGGACTTAGGCTACACCTTC	CASSQDLGYTF
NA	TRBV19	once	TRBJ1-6	TGTGCCAGTAGCCCCTTTGGTACTAATTCGCCCCTCCACTTT	CASSPFGTNSPLHF
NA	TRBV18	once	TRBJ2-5	TGTGCCAGCTCACCACCGTCCCAGTACGAGACCCAGTACTTC	CASSPPSQYETQYF
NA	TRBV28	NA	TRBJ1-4	TGTGCCAGCAGTCCCGTGGACTACAATGAAAAACTGTTTTTT	CASSPVDYNEKLFF
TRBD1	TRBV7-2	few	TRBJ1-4	TGTGCCAGCAGCGTCGGACAGGGGGCCGAGAAACTGTTTTTT	CASSVGQGAEKLFF
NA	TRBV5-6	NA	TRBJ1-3	TGTGCCAGCAGCTTGGGGTACAGGGTCTCTGGAAACACCATATATTTT	CASSLGYRVSGNTIYF
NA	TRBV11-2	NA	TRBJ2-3	TGTGCCAGCAGCTTGGGCGGGCCGAGGGATACGCAGTATTTT	CASSLGGPRDTQYF
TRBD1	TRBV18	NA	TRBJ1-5	TGTGCCAGCTCACCAAGGGACAGCGCCAATCAGCCCCAGCATTTT	CASSPRDSANQPQHF
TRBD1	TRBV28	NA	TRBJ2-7	TGTGCCAGCAGCGCCCCGGGACAGGGGTCGGACGAGCAGTACTTC	CASSAPGQGSDEQYF
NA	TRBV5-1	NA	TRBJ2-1	TGCGCCAGCAGCTTGGGCGAGGCGAGAGTCAATGAGCAGTTCTTC	CASSLGEARVNEQFF
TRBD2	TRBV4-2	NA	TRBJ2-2	TGTGCCAGCACCGGGACTAGCGACACCCTAAACACCGGGGAGCTGTTTTTT	CASTGTSDTLNTGELFF
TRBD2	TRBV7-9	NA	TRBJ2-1	TGTGCCAGCAGCCGCTCGGGGGGTGATGAGCAGTTCTTC	CASSRSGGDEQFF
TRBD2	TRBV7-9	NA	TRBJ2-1	TGTGCCAGCAGCAAAATGGGCGGGAGGGATGAGCAGTTCTTC	CASSKMGGRDEQFF
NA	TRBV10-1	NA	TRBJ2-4	TGCGCCAGCAGTGACGGAAACATTCAGTACTTC	CASSDGNIQYF
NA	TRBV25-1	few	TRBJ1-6	TGTGCCAGCAGTGAATTTGGGACACTATATAATTCACCCCTCCACTTT	CASSEFGTLYNSPLHF
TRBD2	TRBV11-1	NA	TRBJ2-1	TGTGCCAGCAGCATTAGCGGGGGGGCTCGCTCCTACAATGAGCAGTTCTTC	CASSISGGARSYNEQFF
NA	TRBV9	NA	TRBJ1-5	TGTGCCAGCAGCCCTGAGGGCCTTAGCAATCAGCCCCAGCATTTT	CASSPEGLSNQPQHF
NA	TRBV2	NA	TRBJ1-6	TGTGCCAGCAAAGGCAGGGTTGATTCACCCCTCCACTTT	CASKGRVDSPLHF
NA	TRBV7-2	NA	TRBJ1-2	TGTGCCAGCAGCTTCTCAGGGGTATATGGCTACACCTTC	CASSFSGVYGYTF
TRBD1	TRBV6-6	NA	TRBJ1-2	TGTGCCAGCAGAGGACAGGGGGAGGACTATGGCTACACCTTC	CASRGQGEDYGYTF
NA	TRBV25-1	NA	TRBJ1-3	TGTGCCAGCAGCAAAGAGGGATCTGGAAACACCATATATTTT	CASSKEGSGNTIYF
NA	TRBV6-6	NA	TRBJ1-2	TGTGCCAGCAGTTACTCGTTGGGGGCCGGGGGGGTCTACACCTTC	CASSYSLGAGGVYTF
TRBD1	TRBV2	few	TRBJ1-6	TGTGCCAGCAGGGGACAGGGCGTTATTCAGTCACCCCTCCACTTT	CASRGQGVIQSPLHF
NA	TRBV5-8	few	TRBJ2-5	TGTGCCAGCAGCTTGCGGGGGGCCCAGACCCAGTACTTC	CASSLRGAQTQYF
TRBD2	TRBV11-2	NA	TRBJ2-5	TGTGCCAGCAGCTCTACTAGCGGGGTAGTCGAGACCCAGTACTTC	CASSSTSGVVETQYF
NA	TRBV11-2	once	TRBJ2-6	TGTGCCAGCAGCAGACAGGTTTCTGGGGCCAACGTCCTGACTTTC	CASSRQVSGANVLTF
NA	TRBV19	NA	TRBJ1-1	TGTGCCAGTAGTGTCCAACAGAGCACTGAAGCTTTCTTT	CASSVQQSTEAFF
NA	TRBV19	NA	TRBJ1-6	TGTGCCAGTACGATCCGGGTAAAGGTTTCACCCCTCCACTTT	CASTIRVKVSPLHF